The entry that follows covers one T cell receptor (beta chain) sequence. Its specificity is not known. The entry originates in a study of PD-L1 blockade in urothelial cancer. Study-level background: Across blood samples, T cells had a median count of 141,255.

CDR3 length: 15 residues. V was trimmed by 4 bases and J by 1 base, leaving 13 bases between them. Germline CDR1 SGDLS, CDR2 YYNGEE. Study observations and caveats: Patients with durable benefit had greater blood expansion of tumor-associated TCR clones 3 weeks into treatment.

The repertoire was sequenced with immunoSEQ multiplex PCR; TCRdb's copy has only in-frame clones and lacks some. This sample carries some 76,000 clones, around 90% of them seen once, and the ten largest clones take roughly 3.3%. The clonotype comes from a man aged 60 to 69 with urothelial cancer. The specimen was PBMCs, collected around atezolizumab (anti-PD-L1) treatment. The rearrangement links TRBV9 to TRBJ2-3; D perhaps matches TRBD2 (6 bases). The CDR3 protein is CASSPRTGGTDTQYF. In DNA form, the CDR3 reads TGTGCCAGCAGCCCGAGGACGGGGGGCACAGATACGCAGTATTTT.